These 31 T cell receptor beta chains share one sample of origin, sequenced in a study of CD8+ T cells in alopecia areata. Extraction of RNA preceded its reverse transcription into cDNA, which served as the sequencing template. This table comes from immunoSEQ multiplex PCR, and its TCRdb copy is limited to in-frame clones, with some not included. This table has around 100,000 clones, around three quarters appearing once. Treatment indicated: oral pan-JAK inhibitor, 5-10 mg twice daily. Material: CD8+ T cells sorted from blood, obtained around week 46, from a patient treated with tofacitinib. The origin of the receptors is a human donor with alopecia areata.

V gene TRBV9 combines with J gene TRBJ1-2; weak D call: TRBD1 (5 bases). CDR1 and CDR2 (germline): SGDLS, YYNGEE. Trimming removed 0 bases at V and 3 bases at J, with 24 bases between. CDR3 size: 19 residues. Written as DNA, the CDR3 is TGTGCCAGCAGCGTAGCCCGAAAAGAGACAGACGGGCCTGACTATGGCTACACCTTC. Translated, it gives CASSVARKETDGPDYGYTF. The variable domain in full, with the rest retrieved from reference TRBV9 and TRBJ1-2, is DSGVTQTPKHLITATGQRVTLRCSPRSGDLSVYWYQQSLDQGLQFLIQYYNGEERAKGNILERFSAQQFPDLHSELNLSSLELGDSALYFCASSVARKETDGPDYGYTFGSGTRLTVV.

CDR3 region: CSVALAGERKDTQYF. The CDR3 DNA follows: TGCAGCGTCGCCTTAGCGGGGGAGAGGAAAGATACGCAGTATTTT. V usage is TRBV29-1 and J usage is TRBJ2-3; the match to TRBD2 covers 9 bases. The CDR3 is 15 amino acids. Germline CDR1 SQVTM, CDR2 ANQGSEA. V shed 6 bases and J 5 bases; nucleotides not matched to a gene: 12.

CDR3 in DNA: TGTGCCAGCAGCGCGGGACAGAGTATTCTTAATGAGCAGTTCTTC. It specifies CASSAGQSILNEQFF. The chain couples TRBV5-8 to TRBJ2-1; D is perhaps TRBD1 (7 bases). Germline V gene lookup returns CDR1 SGHTS and CDR2 YDEGEE. CDR3 length: 15 amino acids. Trimming shortened V by 4 bases and J by 7 bases, and 18 bases separated the two germline ends.

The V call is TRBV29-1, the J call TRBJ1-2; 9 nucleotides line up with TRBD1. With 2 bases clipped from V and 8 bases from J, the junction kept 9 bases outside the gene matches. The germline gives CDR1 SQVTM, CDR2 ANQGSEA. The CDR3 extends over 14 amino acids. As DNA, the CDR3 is TGCAGCGTTGAATTAACAGGGGGCGCGAAGGGCTACACCTTC. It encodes CSVELTGGAKGYTF.

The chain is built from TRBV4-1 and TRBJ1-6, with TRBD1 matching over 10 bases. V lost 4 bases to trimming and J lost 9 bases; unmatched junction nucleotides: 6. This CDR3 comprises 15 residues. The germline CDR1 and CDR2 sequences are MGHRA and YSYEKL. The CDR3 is CASSRDRGRSSPLHF. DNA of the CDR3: TGCGCCAGCAGCCGTGACAGGGGGCGATCTTCACCCCTCCACTTT.

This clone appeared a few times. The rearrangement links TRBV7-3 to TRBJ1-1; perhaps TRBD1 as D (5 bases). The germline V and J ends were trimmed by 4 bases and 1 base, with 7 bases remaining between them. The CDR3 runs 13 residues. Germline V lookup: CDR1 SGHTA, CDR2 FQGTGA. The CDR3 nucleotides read TGTGCCAGCAGCTCCGGACAGAACACTGAAGCTTTCTTT. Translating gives CASSSGQNTEAFF.

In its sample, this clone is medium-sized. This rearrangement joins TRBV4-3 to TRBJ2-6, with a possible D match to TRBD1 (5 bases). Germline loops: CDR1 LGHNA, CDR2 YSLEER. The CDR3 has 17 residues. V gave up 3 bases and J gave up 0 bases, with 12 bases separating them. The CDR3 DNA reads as TGCGCCAGCAGCCACGGTGACAGTTCCTCTGGGGCCAACGTCCTGACTTTC. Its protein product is CASSHGDSSSGANVLTF.

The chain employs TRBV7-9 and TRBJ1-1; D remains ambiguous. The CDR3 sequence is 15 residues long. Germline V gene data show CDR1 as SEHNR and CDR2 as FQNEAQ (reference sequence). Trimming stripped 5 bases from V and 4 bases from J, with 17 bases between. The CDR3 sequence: CASSATGIAATEAFF. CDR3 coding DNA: TGTGCCAGCAGCGCAACCGGGATAGCGGCCACTGAAGCTTTCTTT. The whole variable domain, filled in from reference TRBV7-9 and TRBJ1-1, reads DTGVSQNPRHKITKRGQNVTFRCDPISEHNRLYWYRQTLGQGPEFLTYFQNEAQLEKSRLLSDRFSAERPKGSFSTLEIQRTEQGDSAMYLCASSATGIAATEAFFGQGTRLTVV.

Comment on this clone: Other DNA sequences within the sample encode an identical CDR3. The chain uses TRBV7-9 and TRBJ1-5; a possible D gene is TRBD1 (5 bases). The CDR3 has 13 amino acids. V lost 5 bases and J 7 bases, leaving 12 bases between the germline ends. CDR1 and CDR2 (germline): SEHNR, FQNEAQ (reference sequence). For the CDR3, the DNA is TGTGCCAGCAGCCTAGGGGAGCTCCAGCCCCAGCATTTT. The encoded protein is CASSLGELQPQHF.

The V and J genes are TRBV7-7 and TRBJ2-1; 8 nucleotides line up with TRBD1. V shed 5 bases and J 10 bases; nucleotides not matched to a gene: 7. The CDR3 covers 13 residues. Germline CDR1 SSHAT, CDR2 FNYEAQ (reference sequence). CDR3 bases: TGTGCCAGCAGCCGGTCCTCAGGGGGCGAGCAGTTCTTC. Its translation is CASSRSSGGEQFF.

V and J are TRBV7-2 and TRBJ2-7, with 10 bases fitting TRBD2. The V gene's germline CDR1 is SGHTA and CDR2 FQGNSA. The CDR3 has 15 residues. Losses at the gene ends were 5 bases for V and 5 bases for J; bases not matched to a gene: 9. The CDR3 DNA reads TGTGCCAGCAGCCATAGCGGGGGGCGTGGTAACGAGCAGTACTTC. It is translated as CASSHSGGRGNEQYF.

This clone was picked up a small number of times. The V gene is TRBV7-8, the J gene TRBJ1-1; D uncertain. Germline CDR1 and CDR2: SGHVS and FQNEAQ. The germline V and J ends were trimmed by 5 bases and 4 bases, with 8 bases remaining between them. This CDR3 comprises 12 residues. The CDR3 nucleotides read TGTGCCAGCAGCCCAAAGTTCACTGAAGCTTTCTTT. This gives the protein CASSPKFTEAFF.

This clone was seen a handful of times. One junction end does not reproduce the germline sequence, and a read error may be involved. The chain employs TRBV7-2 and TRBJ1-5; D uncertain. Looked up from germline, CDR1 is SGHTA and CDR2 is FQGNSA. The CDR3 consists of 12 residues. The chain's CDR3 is CASSLADQPQHF. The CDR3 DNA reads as TGTGCCAGCAGCCTAGCGGATCAGCCCCAGCATTTT. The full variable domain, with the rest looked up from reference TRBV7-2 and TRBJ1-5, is GAGVSQSPSNKVTEKGKDVELRCDPISGHTALYWYRQSLGQGLEFLIYFQGNSAPDKSGLPSDRFSAERTGGSVSTLTIQRTQQEDSAVYLCASSLADQPQHFGDGTRLSIL.

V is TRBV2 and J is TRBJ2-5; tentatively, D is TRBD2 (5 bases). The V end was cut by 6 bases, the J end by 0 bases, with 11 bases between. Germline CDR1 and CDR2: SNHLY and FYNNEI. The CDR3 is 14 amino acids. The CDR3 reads CASRTNRNQETQYF. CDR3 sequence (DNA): TGTGCCAGCAGGACTAACCGGAACCAAGAGACCCAGTACTTC.

The CDR3 DNA sequence: TGTGCCAGCAGCTTAGGAGCCGGGGTCTCCTACGAGCAGTACTTC. It specifies CASSLGAGVSYEQYF. The rearrangement links TRBV7-6 to TRBJ2-7, with D perhaps TRBD2 (5 bases). V shed 1 base and J shed 0 bases, with 10 bases lying between them. The CDR3 consists of 15 residues. Germline V gives CDR1 SGHVS, CDR2 FNYEAQ. Full variable domain (rest looked up from reference TRBV7-6 and TRBJ2-7): GAGVSQSPRYKVTKRGQDVALRCDPISGHVSLYWYRQALGQGPEFLTYFNYEAQQDKSGLPNDRFSAERPEGSISTLTIQRTEQRDSAMYRCASSLGAGVSYEQYFGPGTRLTVT.

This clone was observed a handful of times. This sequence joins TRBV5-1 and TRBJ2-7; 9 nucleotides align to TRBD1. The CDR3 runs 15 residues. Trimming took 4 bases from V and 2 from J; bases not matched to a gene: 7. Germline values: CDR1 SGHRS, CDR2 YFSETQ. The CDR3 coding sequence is TGCGCCAGCAGCCTAGGGACAGGGAGAACCTACGAGCAGTACTTC. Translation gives CASSLGTGRTYEQYF.

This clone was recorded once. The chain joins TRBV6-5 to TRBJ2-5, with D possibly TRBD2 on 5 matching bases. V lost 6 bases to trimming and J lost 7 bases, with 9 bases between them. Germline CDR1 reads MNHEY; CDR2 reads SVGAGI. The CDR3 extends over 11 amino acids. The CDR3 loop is CASRAGGTQYF. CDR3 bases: TGTGCCAGCAGGGCCGGAGGGACCCAGTACTTC.

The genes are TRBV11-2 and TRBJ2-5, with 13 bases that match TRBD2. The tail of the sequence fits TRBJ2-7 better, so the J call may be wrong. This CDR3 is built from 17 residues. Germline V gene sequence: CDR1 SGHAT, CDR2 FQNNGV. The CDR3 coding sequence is TGTGCCAGCAGCCATACCGGGACTAGCGGGGCCACCTACGAGCAGTACTTC. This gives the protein CASSHTGTSGATYEQYF.

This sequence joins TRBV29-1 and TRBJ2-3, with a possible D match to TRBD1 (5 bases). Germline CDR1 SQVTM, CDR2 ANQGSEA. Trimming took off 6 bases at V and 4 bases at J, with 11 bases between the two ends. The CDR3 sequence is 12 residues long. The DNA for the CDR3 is TGCAGCGTGGATGACAGTGCAGATACGCAGTATTTT. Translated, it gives CSVDDSADTQYF.

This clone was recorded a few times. The CDR3 protein is CSVEGTGAKEYGYTF. The DNA of the CDR3 is TGCAGCGTTGAGGGGACAGGGGCGAAAGAATATGGCTACACCTTC. The rearrangement links TRBV29-1 to TRBJ1-2; 10 bases are a match to TRBD1. The ends lost 3 bases at V and 5 bases at J; junction bases unmatched: 9. The CDR3 is 15 amino acids. CDR1 is SQVTM, CDR2 ANQGSEA, per germline.

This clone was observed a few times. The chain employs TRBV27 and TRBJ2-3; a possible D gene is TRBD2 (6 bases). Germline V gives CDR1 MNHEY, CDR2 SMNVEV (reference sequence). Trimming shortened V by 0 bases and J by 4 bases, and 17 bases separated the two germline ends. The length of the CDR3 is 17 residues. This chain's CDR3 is CASSLSNPGVRSDTQYF. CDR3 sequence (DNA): TGTGCCAGCAGTTTATCGAATCCGGGGGTCAGATCAGATACGCAGTATTTT.

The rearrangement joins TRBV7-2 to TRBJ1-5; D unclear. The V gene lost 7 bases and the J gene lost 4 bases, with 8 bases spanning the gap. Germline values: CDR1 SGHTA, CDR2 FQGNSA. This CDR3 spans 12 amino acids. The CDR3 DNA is TGTGCCAGCAACAGACCGAATCAGCCCCAGCATTTT. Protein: CASNRPNQPQHF.

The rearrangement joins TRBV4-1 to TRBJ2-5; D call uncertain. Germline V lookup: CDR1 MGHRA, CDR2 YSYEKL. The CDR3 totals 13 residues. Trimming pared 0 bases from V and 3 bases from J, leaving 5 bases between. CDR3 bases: TGCGCCAGCAGCCAAGATATGGAAGAGACCCAGTACTTC. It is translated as CASSQDMEETQYF.

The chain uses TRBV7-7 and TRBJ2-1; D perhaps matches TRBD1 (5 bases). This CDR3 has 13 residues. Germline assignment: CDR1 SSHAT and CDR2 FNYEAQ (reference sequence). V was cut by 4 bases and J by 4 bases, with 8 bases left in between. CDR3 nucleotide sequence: TGTGCCAGCAGCTCCGACAGATACAATGAGCAGTTCTTC. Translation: CASSSDRYNEQFF.

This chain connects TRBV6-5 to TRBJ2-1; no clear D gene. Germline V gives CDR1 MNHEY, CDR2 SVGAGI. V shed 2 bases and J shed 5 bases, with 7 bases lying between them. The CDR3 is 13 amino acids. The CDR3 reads CASSYTINNEQFF. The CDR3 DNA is TGTGCCAGCAGTTACACTATTAACAATGAGCAGTTCTTC.

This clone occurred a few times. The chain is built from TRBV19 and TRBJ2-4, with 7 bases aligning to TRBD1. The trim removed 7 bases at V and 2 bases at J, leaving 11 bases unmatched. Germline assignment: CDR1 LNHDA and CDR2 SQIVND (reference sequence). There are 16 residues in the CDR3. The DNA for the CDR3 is TGTGCCAGTACCCGAGGGACAGCAAGTTCCAAAAACATTCAGTACTTC. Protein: CASTRGTASSKNIQYF.

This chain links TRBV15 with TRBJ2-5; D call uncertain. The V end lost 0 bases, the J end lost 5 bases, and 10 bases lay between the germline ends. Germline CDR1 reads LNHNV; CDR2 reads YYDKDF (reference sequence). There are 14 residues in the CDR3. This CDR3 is CATSRDGAEETQYF. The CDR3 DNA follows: TGTGCCACCAGCAGAGATGGTGCTGAGGAGACCCAGTACTTC. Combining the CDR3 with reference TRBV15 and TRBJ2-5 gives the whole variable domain DAMVIQNPRYQVTQFGKPVTLSCSQTLNHNVMYWYQQKSSQAPKLLFHYYDKDFNNEADTPDNFQSRRPNTSFCFLDIRSPGLGDTAMYLCATSRDGAEETQYFGPGTRLLVL.

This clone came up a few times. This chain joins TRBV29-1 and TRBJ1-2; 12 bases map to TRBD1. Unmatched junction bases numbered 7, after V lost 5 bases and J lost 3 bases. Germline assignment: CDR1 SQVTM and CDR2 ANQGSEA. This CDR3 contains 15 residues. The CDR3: CSVPGTGGDYYGYTF. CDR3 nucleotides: TGCAGCGTTCCCGGGACAGGGGGCGATTACTATGGCTACACCTTC.

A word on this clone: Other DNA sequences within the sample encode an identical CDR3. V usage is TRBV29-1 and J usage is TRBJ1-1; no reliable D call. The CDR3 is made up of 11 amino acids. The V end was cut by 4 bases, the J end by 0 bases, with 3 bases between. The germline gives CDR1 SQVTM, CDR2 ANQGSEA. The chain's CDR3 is CSVGVNTEAFF. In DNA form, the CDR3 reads TGCAGCGTTGGGGTGAACACTGAAGCTTTCTTT. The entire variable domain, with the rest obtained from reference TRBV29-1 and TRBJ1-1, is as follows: SAVISQKPSRDICQRGTSLTIQCQVDSQVTMMFWYRQQPGQSLTLIATANQGSEATYESGFVIDKFPISRPNLTFSTLTVSNMSPEDSSIYLCSVGVNTEAFFGQGTRLTVV.

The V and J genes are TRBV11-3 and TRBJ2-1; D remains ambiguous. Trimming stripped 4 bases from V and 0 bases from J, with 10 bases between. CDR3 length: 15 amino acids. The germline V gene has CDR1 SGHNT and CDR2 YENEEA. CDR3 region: CASSYGTSSYNEQFF. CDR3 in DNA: TGTGCCAGCAGCTACGGCACGAGCTCCTACAATGAGCAGTTCTTC.

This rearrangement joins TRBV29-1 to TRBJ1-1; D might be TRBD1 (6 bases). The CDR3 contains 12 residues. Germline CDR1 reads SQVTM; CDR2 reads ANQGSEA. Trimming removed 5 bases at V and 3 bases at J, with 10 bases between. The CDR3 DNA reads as TGCAGCGTTCCCAGGGGTTACACTGAAGCTTTCTTT. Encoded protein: CSVPRGYTEAFF.